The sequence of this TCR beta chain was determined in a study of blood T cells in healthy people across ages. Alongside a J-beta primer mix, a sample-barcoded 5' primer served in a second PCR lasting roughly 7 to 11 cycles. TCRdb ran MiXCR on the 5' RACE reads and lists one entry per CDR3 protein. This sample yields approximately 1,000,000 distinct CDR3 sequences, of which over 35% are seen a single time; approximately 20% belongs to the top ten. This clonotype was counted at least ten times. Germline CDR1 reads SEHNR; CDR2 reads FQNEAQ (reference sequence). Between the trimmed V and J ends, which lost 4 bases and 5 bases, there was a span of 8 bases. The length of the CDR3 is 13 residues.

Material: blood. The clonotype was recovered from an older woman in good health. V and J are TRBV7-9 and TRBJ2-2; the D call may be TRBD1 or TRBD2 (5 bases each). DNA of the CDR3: TGTGCCAGCAGCTCCGGGGCTACCGGGGAGCTGTTTTTT. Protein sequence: CASSSGATGELFF.